The present TCR beta chain was sequenced within a study of shared clonotypes between healthy human individuals. Sequencing was performed with immunoSEQ multiplex PCR; in TCRdb, only in-frame clones are kept and a portion is missing. The sample lists roughly 760,000 clones; approximately 79% were seen once. The CDR3 totals 13 residues. Germline V CDR1 and CDR2: LNHDA, SQIVND (reference sequence). V shed 1 base, J shed 5 bases, and the junction held 2 bases outside the gene matches. Donors, healthy HIV-negative adults, lacked recent acute infections or vaccinations. Study-wide results and limits: Rarefaction analysis demonstrated incomplete sorted-subset sequencing notwithstanding large depth. Naive subsets tended to show greater estimated richness than memory subsets.

In this sample, this clone turned up a few times. No antigen is known for it. The origin of this receptor is a woman aged 25 to 39 in good health. Sample: memory CD4+ T cells sorted from blood. Subset specified: CD45RA-negative fraction. This chain connects TRBV19 to TRBJ2-7, with 7 nucleotides matching TRBD2. CDR3 sequence reads: CASSIGLADEQYF. The CDR3 DNA sequence: TGTGCCAGTAGTATAGGACTAGCAGACGAGCAGTACTTC.